The TCR beta chain described here comes from a study of CD8 T cells in Susac syndrome. Looking at the study overall: Intravenous immunoglobulin alone or corticosteroids were being given to patients with Susac syndrome at blood draw, unless they were therapy-naive. Study-wide points: An acknowledgment was made by the study that its TCR sequencing and HLA analysis involved relatively few individuals.

Remarks on this clonotype: Its antigen is not known.

FACS enriched CD8+ TEMRA cells, while bulk CD8+ and CD4+ were negatively isolated. In germline, CDR1 is MDHEN, CDR2 SYDVKM. The CDR3 runs to 12 residues. V was cut by 3 bases and J by 11 bases, with 11 bases left in between. Random hexamers primed reverse transcription of about 0.5 to 1 ug RNA. Amplification of the TCR beta CDR3 was carried out by immunoSEQ multiplex PCR, which spanned a total of 54 Vbeta and 13 Jbeta segments. TCRdb called the immunoSEQ multiplex PCR reads again in MiXCR, with one record for every CDR3 protein. The sample comprises some 240,000 distinct CDR3 sequences, 90% to 97% of which are singletons, and about 0.095% rests with the top ten.

The source material was CD4+ T cells from PBMCs. This sequence was found in a human donor with Susac syndrome. The chain recombines TRBV28 with TRBJ1-5; D perhaps matches TRBD1 (6 bases). For the CDR3, the DNA is TGTGCCAGCAGTTTTCAGGGGTTGGCCCAGCATTTT. Residues: CASSFQGLAQHF.